Sequencing of this T cell receptor beta chain was carried out in a study of T cells after posttransplantation cyclophosphamide. Regarding the study as a whole: TRB clonality was highly associated with recipient CMV seropositivity and reactivation. Skin or GI-infiltrating T cells shared few TRB sequences with blood. Donor-recipient repertoire similarity was low at 1-2 months, rising over year one.

From germline, CDR1 is MNHEY and CDR2 SMNVEV (reference sequence). The CDR3 has 13 amino acids. The J segment lost 10 bases and the V segment lost 6 bases, leaving 8 bases of the junction unmatched. As regards this clone: Its target is unknown.

A marrow graft followed busulfan-fludarabine conditioning, with cyclophosphamide on days +3 and +4. The protocol was immunoSEQ multiplex PCR, while the TCRdb copy is restricted to in-frame clones and leaves out a portion. Here the sample spans roughly 2,200 clones, approximately 71% being singletons. The source is a male patient between 60 and 69 years old who received an allogeneic stem cell transplant from a related donor and was CMV-positive. A share of the T cells may be of graft donor origin. Specimen: PBMCs, collected after allogeneic stem cell transplant with posttransplant cyclophosphamide. The chain carries TRBV27 and TRBJ1-2; 10 bases map to TRBD1. The CDR3 sequence is CASRRQGAHVYTF. The DNA for the CDR3 is TGTGCCAGCAGACGACAGGGGGCGCATGTCTACACCTTC.